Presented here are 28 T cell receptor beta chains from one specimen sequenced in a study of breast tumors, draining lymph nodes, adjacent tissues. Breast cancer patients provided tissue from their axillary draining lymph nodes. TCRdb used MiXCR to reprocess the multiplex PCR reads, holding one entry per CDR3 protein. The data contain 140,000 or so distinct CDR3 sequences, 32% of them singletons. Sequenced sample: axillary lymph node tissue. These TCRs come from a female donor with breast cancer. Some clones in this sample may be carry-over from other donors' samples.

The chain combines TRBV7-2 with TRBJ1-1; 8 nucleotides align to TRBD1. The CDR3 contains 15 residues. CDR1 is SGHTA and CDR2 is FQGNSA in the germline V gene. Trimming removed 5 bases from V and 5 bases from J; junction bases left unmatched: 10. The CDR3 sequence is CASSIRQGWETEAFF. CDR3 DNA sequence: TGTGCCAGCAGCATTAGACAGGGGTGGGAAACTGAAGCTTTCTTT.

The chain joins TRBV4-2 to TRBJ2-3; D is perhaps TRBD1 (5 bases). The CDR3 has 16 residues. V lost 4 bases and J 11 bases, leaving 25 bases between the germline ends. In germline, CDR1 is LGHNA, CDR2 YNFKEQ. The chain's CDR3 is CASSPVEARGVDEQYF. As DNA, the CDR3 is TGTGCCAGCAGCCCCGTCGAGGCAAGGGGCGTTGATGAGCAGTATTTT.

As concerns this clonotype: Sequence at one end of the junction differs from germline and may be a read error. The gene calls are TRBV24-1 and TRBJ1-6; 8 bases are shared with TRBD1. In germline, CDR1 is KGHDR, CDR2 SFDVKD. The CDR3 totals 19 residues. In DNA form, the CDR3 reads TGTGCCACCAGTGATTTTCACCGGGGACAGGTTTCTATAATTCACCCCCCCCACTTT. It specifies CATSDFHRGQVSIIHPPHF.

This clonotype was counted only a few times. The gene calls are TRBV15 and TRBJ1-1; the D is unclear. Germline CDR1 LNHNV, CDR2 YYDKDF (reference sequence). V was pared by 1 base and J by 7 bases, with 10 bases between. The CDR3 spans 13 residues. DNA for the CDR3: TGTGCCACCAGCAGAGGAGGAGGTATTGAAGCTTTCTTT. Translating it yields CATSRGGGIEAFF.

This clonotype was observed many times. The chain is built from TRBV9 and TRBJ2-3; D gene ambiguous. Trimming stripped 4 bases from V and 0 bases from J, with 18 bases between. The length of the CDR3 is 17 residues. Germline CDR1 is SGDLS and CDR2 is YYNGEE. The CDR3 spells CASSPVSLDGSTDTQYF. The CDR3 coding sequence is TGTGCCAGCAGCCCCGTTTCGCTAGATGGTAGCACAGATACGCAGTATTTT.

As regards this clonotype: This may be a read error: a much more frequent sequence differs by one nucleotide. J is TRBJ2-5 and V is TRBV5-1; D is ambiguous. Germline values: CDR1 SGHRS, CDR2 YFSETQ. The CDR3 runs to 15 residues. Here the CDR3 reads CVSRPEPHREETQYF. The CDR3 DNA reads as TGCGTCAGCAGACCCGAACCCCACAGAGAAGAGACCCAGTACTTC.

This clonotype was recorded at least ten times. DNA for the CDR3: TGTGCCAGCAGCGCAACAGGGACGGGCGGCTACACCTTC. This sequence encodes CASSATGTGGYTF. V is TRBV5-6 and J is TRBJ1-2, with a weak D call TRBD1 (6 bases). V was pared by 4 bases and J by 8 bases, with 15 bases between. The CDR3 totals 13 residues. Germline CDR1 reads SGHDT; CDR2 reads YYEEEE.

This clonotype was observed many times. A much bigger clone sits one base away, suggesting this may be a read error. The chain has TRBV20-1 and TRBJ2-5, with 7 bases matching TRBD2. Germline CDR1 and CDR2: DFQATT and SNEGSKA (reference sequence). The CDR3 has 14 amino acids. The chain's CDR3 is CSATRDGRQATQYF. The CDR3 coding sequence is TGCAGTGCTACTCGGGACGGGAGGCAAGCGACCCAGTACTTC.

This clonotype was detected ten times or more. The chain's CDR3 is CASSATITVNYGYTF. Here the CDR3 DNA reads TGTGCCAGCAGCGCTACAATCACAGTTAACTATGGCTACACCTTC. This chain links TRBV6-1 with TRBJ1-2, with unresolved D. With 6 bases removed from V and 1 base from J, the gap between germline ends came to 15 bases. Per germline, CDR1 MNHNS and CDR2 SASEGT. CDR3 length: 15 amino acids.

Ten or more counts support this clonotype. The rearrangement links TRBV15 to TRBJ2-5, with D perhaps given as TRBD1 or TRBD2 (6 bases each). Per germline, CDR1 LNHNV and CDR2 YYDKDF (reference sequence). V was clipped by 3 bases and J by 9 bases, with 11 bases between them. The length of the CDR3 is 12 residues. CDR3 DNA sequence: TGTGCCACCAGCAGGTTAGGGGGGTCCCAGTACTTC. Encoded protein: CATSRLGGSQYF.

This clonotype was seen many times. CDR3 sequence reads: CASSLILGKEQTQYF. The CDR3, as DNA: TGTGCCAGCAGCCTTATACTAGGGAAAGAACAGACCCAGTACTTC. The chain recombines TRBV2 with TRBJ2-5; D perhaps matches TRBD2 (5 bases). Germline-derived CDR1 and CDR2 are SNHLY and FYNNEI. V lost 6 bases and J lost 6, with 20 bases in between. This CDR3 spans 15 amino acids.

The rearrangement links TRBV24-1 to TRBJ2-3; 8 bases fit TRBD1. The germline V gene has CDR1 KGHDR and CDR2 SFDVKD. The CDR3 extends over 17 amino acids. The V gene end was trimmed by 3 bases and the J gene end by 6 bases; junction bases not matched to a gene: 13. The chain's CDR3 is CATSDRQGMGVTDTQYF. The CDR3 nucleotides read TGTGCCACCAGTGATAGACAGGGGATGGGTGTTACCGATACGCAGTATTTT.

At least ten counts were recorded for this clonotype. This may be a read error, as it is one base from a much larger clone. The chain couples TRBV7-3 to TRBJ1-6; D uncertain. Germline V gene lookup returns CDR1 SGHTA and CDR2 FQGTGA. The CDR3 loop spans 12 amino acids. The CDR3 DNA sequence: TGTGCCAACAGCACCTCTTTAGGACCCCTCCACTTT. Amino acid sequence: CANSTSLGPLHF.

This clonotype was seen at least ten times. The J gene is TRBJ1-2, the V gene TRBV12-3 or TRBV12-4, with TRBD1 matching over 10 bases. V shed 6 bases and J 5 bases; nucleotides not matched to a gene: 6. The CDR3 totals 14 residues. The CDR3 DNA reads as TGTGCCAGCAGGGGGACAGGGGCGACTTATGGCTACACCTTC. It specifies CASRGTGATYGYTF.

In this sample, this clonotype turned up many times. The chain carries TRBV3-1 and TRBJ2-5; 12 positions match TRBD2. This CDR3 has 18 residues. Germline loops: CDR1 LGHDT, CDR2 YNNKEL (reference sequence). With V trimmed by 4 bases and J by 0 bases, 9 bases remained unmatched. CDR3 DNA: TGTGCCAGCAGCCTCGGCAGGCTAGCGGGGGGGAACCAAGAGACCCAGTACTTC. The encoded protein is CASSLGRLAGGNQETQYF.

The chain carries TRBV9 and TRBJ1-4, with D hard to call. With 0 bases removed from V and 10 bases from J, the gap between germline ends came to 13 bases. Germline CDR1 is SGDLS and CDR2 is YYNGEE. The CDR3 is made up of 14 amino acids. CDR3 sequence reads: CASSVGQGYGKLFF. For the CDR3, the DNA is TGTGCCAGCAGCGTAGGTCAAGGCTATGGAAAACTGTTTTTT.

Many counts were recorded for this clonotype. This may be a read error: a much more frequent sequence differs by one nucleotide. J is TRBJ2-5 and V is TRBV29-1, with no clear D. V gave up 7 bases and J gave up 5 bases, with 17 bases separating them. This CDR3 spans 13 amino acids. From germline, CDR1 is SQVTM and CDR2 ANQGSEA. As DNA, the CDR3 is TGCAGCGCTGATAGGGCCGCTCAGGAGACCCAGTACTTC. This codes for CSADRAAQETQYF.

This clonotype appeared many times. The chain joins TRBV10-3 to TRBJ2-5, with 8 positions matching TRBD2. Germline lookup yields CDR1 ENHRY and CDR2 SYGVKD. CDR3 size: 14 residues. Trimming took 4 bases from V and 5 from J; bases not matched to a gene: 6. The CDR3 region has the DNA TGTGCCATCAGTGTCGGGGGGGCGGGGGAGACCCAGTACTTC. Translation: CAISVGGAGETQYF.

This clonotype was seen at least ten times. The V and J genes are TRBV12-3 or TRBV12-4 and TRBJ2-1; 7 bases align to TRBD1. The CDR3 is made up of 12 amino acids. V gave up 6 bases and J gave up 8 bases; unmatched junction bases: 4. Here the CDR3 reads CASSRDSHEQFF. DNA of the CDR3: TGTGCCAGCAGCCGGGACAGTCATGAGCAGTTCTTC.

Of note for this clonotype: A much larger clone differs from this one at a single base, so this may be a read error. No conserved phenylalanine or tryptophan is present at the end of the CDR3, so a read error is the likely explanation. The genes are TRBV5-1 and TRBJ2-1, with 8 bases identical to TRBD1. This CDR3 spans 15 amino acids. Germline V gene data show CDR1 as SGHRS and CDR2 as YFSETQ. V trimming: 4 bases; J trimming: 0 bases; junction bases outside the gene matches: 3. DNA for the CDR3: TGCGCCAGCAGCGATACAGGGGGCTCCTACAATGAGCAGTTCCTC. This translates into CASSDTGGSYNEQFL.

CDR3 sequence (DNA): TGCGCCAGCAGCTTGGGGACTAGCGGGGGGGCCCTTGAGCAGTTCTTC. Translating it yields CASSLGTSGGALEQFF. The rearrangement links TRBV5-1 to TRBJ2-1; 15 nucleotides align to TRBD2. The length of the CDR3 is 16 residues. V was pared by 0 bases and J by 9 bases, with 4 bases of the junction left unmatched. Germline loops: CDR1 SGHRS, CDR2 YFSETQ. Together with reference TRBV5-1 and TRBJ2-1, the CDR3 gives the full variable domain: KAGVTQTPRYLIKTRGQQVTLSCSPISGHRSVSWYQQTPGQGLQFLFEYFSETQRNKGNFPGRFSGRQFSNSRSEMNVSTLELGDSALYLCASSLGTSGGALEQFFGPGTRLTVL.

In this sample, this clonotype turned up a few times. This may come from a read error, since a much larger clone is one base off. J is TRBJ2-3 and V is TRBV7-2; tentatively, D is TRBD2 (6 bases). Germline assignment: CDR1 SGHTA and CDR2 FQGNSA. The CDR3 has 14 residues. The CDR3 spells CASSLGTISDTRYF. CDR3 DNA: TGTGCCAGCAGCTTAGGGACTATTTCAGATACGCGGTATTTT. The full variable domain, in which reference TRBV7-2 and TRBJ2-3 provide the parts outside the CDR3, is GAGVSQSPSNKVTEKGKDVELRCDPISGHTALYWYRQSLGQGLEFLIYFQGNSAPDKSGLPSDRFSAERTGGSVSTLTIQRTQQEDSAVYLCASSLGTISDTRYFGPGTRLTVL.

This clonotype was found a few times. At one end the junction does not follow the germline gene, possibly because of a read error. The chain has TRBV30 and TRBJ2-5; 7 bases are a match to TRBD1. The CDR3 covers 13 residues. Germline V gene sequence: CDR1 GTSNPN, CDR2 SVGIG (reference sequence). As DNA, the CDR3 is TGTGCCTGGAAAGAGACAGGGTTCGAGACCCAGCACTTC. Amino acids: CAWKETGFETQHF.

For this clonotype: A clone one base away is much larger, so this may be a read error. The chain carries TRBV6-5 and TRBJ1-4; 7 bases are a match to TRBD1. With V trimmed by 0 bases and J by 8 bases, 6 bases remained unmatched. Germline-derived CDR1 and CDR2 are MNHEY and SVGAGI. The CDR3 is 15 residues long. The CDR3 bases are TGTGCCAGCAGTTACTCGAGGGCAGGGGGAGAAAAACTGTTTTTT. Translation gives CASSYSRAGGEKLFF.

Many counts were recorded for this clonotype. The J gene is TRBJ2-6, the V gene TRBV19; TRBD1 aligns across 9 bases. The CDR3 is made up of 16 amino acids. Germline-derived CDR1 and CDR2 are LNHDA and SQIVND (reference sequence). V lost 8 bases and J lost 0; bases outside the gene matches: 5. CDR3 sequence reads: CASRRTGDSGANVLTF. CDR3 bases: TGTGCCAGTCGTAGGACAGGGGACTCTGGGGCCAACGTCCTGACTTTC. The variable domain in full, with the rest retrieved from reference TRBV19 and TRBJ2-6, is DGGITQSPKYLFRKEGQNVTLSCEQNLNHDAMYWYRQDPGQGLRLIYYSQIVNDFQKGDIAEGYSVSREKKESFPLTVTSAQKNPTAFYLCASRRTGDSGANVLTFGAGSRLTVL.

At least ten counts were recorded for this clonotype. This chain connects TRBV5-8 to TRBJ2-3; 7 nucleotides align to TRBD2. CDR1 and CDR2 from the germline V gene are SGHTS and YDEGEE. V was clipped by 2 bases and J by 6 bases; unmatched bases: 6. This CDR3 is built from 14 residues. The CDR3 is CASSFLAGEDTQYF. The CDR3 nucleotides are TGTGCCAGCAGCTTCTTGGCGGGAGAGGATACGCAGTATTTT.

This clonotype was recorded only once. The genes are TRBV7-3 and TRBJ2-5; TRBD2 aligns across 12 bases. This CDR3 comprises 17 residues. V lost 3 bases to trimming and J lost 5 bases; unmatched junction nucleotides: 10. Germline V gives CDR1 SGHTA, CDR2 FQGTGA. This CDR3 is CASSFLAGGRGTETQYF. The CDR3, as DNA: TGTGCCAGCAGCTTTCTAGCGGGGGGGCGTGGTACGGAGACCCAGTACTTC.

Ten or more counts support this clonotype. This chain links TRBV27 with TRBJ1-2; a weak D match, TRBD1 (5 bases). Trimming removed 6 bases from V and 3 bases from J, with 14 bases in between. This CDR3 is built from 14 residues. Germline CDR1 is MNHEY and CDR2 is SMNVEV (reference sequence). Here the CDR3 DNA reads TGTGCCAGCAGCCCCGACAGATTTTACTATGGCTACACCTTC. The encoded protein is CASSPDRFYYGYTF.